The 19 T cell receptor beta chains listed next were all sequenced from one sample in a study of blood T cell repertoires in COVID-19. TCRdb keeps only in-frame clones here, not all; method: immunoSEQ multiplex PCR. The sample contains roughly 160,000 clones, about 74% of which appear only once. Source material: peripheral blood. The receptors were sampled from a woman older than 75 with acute or convalescent COVID-19.

As for this clone: The identical CDR3 is also encoded by other nucleotide sequences in the sample. The V gene is TRBV3-1 (or the pseudogene TRBV3-2), the J gene TRBJ1-5; TRBD1 matches 9 bases. CDR1 is LGHDT, CDR2 YNNKEL, per germline (reference sequence). The CDR3 consists of 13 residues. V shed 4 bases, J shed 5 bases, and the junction held 0 bases outside the gene matches. The CDR3 loop is CASSRQGDQPQHF. In DNA, the CDR3 is TGTGCCAGCAGCCGACAGGGGGATCAGCCCCAGCATTTT.

V is TRBV19 and J is TRBJ1-2; D is undetermined. Trimming cost V 6 bases and J 5 bases, with 16 bases left between them. Germline CDR1 reads LNHDA; CDR2 reads SQIVND (reference sequence). The CDR3 sequence is 14 residues long. Written as DNA, the CDR3 is TGTGCCAGTAGGAAAGTGGGCAGTGATTATGGCTACACCTTC. Encoded protein: CASRKVGSDYGYTF.

The chain joins TRBV27 to TRBJ2-1; 7 bases map to TRBD1. The CDR3 totals 15 residues. The germline gives CDR1 MNHEY, CDR2 SMNVEV (reference sequence). After removal of 6 bases from V and 0 bases from J, the junction contained 5 bases not matched to a gene. The chain's CDR3 is CASSGTVSSYNEQFF. The DNA of the CDR3 is TGTGCCAGCAGCGGGACAGTGAGCTCCTACAATGAGCAGTTCTTC.

This sequence joins TRBV28 and TRBJ1-6; perhaps TRBD1 as D (5 bases). The CDR3 is made up of 15 amino acids. Germline-derived CDR1 and CDR2 are MDHEN and SYDVKM. V shed 2 bases and J shed 10 bases, with 15 bases lying between them. CDR3 amino acids: CASSLVPREGSPLHF. The CDR3 region has the DNA TGTGCCAGCAGTTTAGTCCCCAGGGAGGGATCACCCCTCCACTTT.

The gene calls are TRBV18 and TRBJ2-1; 14 bases align to TRBD2. Germline loops: CDR1 KGHSH, CDR2 LQKENI. The junction had 1 base not matched to a gene; V was cut back by 0 bases and J by 0 bases. The CDR3 is 18 residues long. The CDR3 spells CASSPPGTSGSSYNEQFF. CDR3 nucleotides: TGTGCCAGCTCACCACCTGGGACTAGCGGGAGCTCCTACAATGAGCAGTTCTTC.

This chain connects TRBV5-4 to TRBJ1-6, with a possible D match to TRBD1 (5 bases). Trimming stripped 3 bases from V and 0 bases from J, with 13 bases between. Germline V gene lookup returns CDR1 SGHNT and CDR2 YYREEE (reference sequence). The CDR3 is 17 amino acids. The CDR3 DNA reads as TGTGCCAGCAGCTGGGGGGGGACGAGCTCCTATAATTCACCCCTCCACTTT. Translating it yields CASSWGGTSSYNSPLHF.

The CDR3 region is CASSGGLAGHQETQYF. CDR3 nucleotides: TGTGCCAGCAGCGGCGGACTAGCGGGGCACCAAGAGACCCAGTACTTC. V gene TRBV3-1 (or the pseudogene TRBV3-2) combines with J gene TRBJ2-5; 12 bases map to TRBD2. V dropped 5 bases and J dropped 0; count of bases not matched to a gene: 4. Germline lookup yields CDR1 LGHDT and CDR2 YNNKEL (reference sequence). This CDR3 comprises 16 residues.

The V gene is TRBV7-2, the J gene TRBJ2-3, with TRBD1 matching over 11 bases. Germline V CDR1 and CDR2: SGHTA, FQGNSA. This CDR3 spans 15 amino acids. V was pared by 6 bases and J by 7 bases, with 9 bases of the junction left unmatched. CDR3 sequence: CASRSGTGGAHTQYF. The CDR3, as DNA: TGTGCCAGCAGGTCCGGGACAGGGGGAGCTCATACGCAGTATTTT.

This clone was counted a few times. The chain combines TRBV6-4 with TRBJ2-3; 9 bases align to TRBD2. The CDR3 extends over 15 amino acids. Germline values: CDR1 MRHNA, CDR2 SNTAGT. V trimming: 6 bases; J trimming: 0 bases; junction bases outside the gene matches: 4. In nucleotides, the CDR3 is TGTGCCAGCAGCTCTAGCGGGGTTAGCACAGATACGCAGTATTTT. Translating it yields CASSSSGVSTDTQYF.

V and J are TRBV2 and TRBJ1-1, with 7 bases identical to TRBD1. The CDR3 runs to 15 residues. Germline V gives CDR1 SNHLY, CDR2 FYNNEI. With 7 bases clipped from V and 0 bases from J, the junction kept 8 bases outside the gene matches. The CDR3 nucleotides read TGTGCCAGCATCTGGGCAGGGGGTTTGAACACTGAAGCTTTCTTT. This gives the protein CASIWAGGLNTEAFF.

The chain uses TRBV19 and TRBJ1-1; 7 positions agree with TRBD1. The CDR3 sequence is 14 residues long. The germline V gene has CDR1 LNHDA and CDR2 SQIVND (reference sequence). J gave up 0 bases and V 4 bases, and 2 bases lay outside the gene matches. The DNA of the CDR3 is TGTGCCAGTAGTAGGACAGGCATGAACACTGAAGCTTTCTTT. It encodes CASSRTGMNTEAFF.

The CDR3 region is CASSHGQGSYEQYF. The CDR3 DNA follows: TGTGCCAGCAGCCACGGACAGGGTTCCTACGAGCAGTACTTC. The chain uses TRBV4-2 and TRBJ2-7, with TRBD1 matching 8 bases. This CDR3 has 14 residues. In germline, CDR1 is LGHNA, CDR2 YNFKEQ. V gave up 3 bases and J gave up 1 base; unmatched junction bases: 2.

The CDR3 loop reads CASSLTGHSSSYEQYF. The CDR3 nucleotides read TGTGCCAGCAGTTTAACGGGACACTCGAGCTCCTACGAGCAGTACTTC. This chain links TRBV28 with TRBJ2-7, with D maybe TRBD1 (6 bases). The CDR3 consists of 16 residues. CDR1 MDHEN and CDR2 SYDVKM come from the germline V gene. The germline V and J ends were trimmed by 2 bases and 0 bases, with 14 bases remaining between them.

The rearrangement joins TRBV25-1 to TRBJ2-7, with D possibly matching TRBD1 (6 bases). Trimming removed 4 bases at V and 6 bases at J, with 10 bases between. Germline loops: CDR1 MGHDK, CDR2 SYGVNS. This CDR3 region has 12 residues. The CDR3 coding sequence is TGTGCCAGCAGTGTCCAGACAGGCGAGCAGTACTTC. Encoded protein: CASSVQTGEQYF.

The chain is built from TRBV11-2 and TRBJ2-1; TRBD2 might be the D (5 bases). There are 11 residues in the CDR3. The V gene's germline CDR1 is SGHAT and CDR2 FQNNGV. V was trimmed by 4 bases and J by 8 bases, leaving 6 bases between them. CDR3 sequence (DNA): TGTGCCAGCAGCTCCGGGGATGAGCAGTTCTTC. This encodes CASSSGDEQFF.

This chain joins TRBV7-9 and TRBJ2-7, with D unresolved. Trimming left V 10 bases short and J 3 bases short, with 16 bases between. The V gene's germline CDR1 is SEHNR and CDR2 FQNEAQ (reference sequence). The CDR3 has 13 amino acids. The CDR3 DNA reads as TGTGCCATCGGCAGGCTCGGTCTCTACGAGCAGTACTTC. Protein sequence: CAIGRLGLYEQYF.

V usage is TRBV5-4 and J usage is TRBJ2-3, with 14 bases that match TRBD2. The CDR3 spans 16 residues. With 3 bases clipped from V and 4 bases from J, the junction kept 4 bases outside the gene matches. CDR1 and CDR2 from the germline V gene are SGHNT and YYREEE (reference sequence). The CDR3 DNA sequence: TGTGCCAGCAGCTCCGGGACTAGCGGGAGATCAGATACGCAGTATTTT. Translating gives CASSSGTSGRSDTQYF.

The chain joins TRBV5-1 to TRBJ1-3; a weak D match, TRBD1 (5 bases). Germline-derived CDR1 and CDR2 are SGHRS and YFSETQ. CDR3 length: 19 amino acids. V lost 1 base to trimming and J lost 0 bases, with 20 bases between them. The CDR3 region is CASSLFPRGGRPSGNTIYF. The DNA for the CDR3 is TGCGCCAGCAGCTTGTTTCCTAGGGGTGGCAGACCCTCTGGAAACACCATATATTTT.

The chain links TRBV6-6 to TRBJ2-7, with 9 bases matching TRBD1. CDR3 size: 15 residues. In germline, CDR1 is MNHNY, CDR2 SVGAGI (reference sequence). V gave up 6 bases and J gave up 4 bases; unmatched junction bases: 10. In DNA, the CDR3 is TGTGCCAGCAGCCCCAGTGGGGACAGGGTTTACGAGCAGTACTTC. This gives the protein CASSPSGDRVYEQYF.